The 28 T cell receptor beta chains listed next were all sequenced from one sample in a study of blood T cells in healthy people across ages. Through a sample-barcoded 5' primer and a J-beta primer mix, a second PCR was run for roughly 7 to 12 cycles. Via MiXCR, TCRdb re-called the 5' RACE reads, giving one row per CDR3 protein. Among roughly 550,000 distinct CDR3 sequences listed, 24% were seen once. These data also featured in a second study, about T cells of mothers and their children.

Sequencing was performed on blood. These receptors were taken from a boy between 10 and 17 years old in good health.

The rearrangement joins TRBV28 to TRBJ2-5, with D possibly matching TRBD1 (5 bases). With the DNA end fitting TRBJ2-7 better, the J assignment may be wrong. CDR1 is MDHEN and CDR2 is SYDVKM in the germline V gene. The CDR3 totals 16 residues. CDR3 protein: CASSLSPRVITYEQYF. The CDR3 DNA sequence: TGTGCCAGCAGTTTATCCCCCAGGGTAATCACCTACGAGCAGTACTTC.

This chain joins TRBV25-1 and TRBJ2-2; either TRBD1 or TRBD2 may fit D (5 bases each). The germline V and J ends were trimmed by 4 bases and 2 bases, with 14 bases remaining between them. The germline CDR1 and CDR2 sequences are MGHDK and SYGVNS. There are 16 residues in the CDR3. The CDR3 sequence is CASSVRGAKNTGELFF. In DNA form, the CDR3 reads TGTGCCAGCAGTGTCCGAGGGGCGAAAAACACCGGGGAGCTGTTTTTT. The complete variable domain, with remaining parts taken from reference TRBV25-1 and TRBJ2-2, reads EADIYQTPRYLVIGTGKKITLECSQTMGHDKMYWYQQDPGMELHLIHYSYGVNSTEKGDLSSESTVSRIRTEHFPLTLESARPSHTSQYLCASSVRGAKNTGELFFGEGSRLTVL.

The rearrangement uses TRBV7-9 and TRBJ2-7, with TRBD1 matching over 7 bases. Losses at the gene ends were 4 bases for V and 0 bases for J; bases not matched to a gene: 3. Germline loops: CDR1 SEHNR, CDR2 FQNEAQ (reference sequence). The CDR3 runs 14 residues. CDR3 amino acids: CASSSWDSSYEQYF. CDR3 in DNA: TGTGCCAGCAGCTCCTGGGACAGCTCCTACGAGCAGTACTTC.

Details on this clonotype: The junction differs from germline at one of its ends, possibly a read error. The chain has TRBV4-3 and TRBJ2-6; TRBD1 or TRBD2 may be the D gene (5 bases each). The length of the CDR3 is 20 residues. The germline V gene has CDR1 LGHNA and CDR2 YSLEER. The CDR3 protein is CASSQGLTGRMISGASVLTF. CDR3 in DNA: TGCGCCAGCAGCCAAGGGTTGACGGGACGCATGATCTCTGGGGCCAGCGTCCTGACTTTC.

This clonotype occurred a few times. One junction end does not reproduce the germline sequence, and a read error may be involved. The V and J genes are TRBV29-1 and TRBJ2-1, with D tentatively TRBD1 or TRBD2 (5 bases each). Germline V CDR1 and CDR2: SQVTM, ANQGSEA. The CDR3 contains 13 residues. As DNA, the CDR3 is TGCCGCGTTGGAGGCAGGCCAGGGAATGAGCAGTTCTTC. This sequence encodes CRVGGRPGNEQFF.

This clonotype was counted between two and nine times. This chain joins TRBV7-2 and TRBJ2-7, with 10 bases identical to TRBD2. V dropped 6 bases and J dropped 4; count of bases not matched to a gene: 9. This CDR3 comprises 15 residues. CDR1 is SGHTA, CDR2 FQGNSA, per germline. CDR3 sequence reads: CASSTERGGRYEQYF. The CDR3 bases are TGTGCCAGCAGTACCGAGCGGGGGGGCCGATACGAGCAGTACTTC. The full variable domain, its missing parts supplied by reference TRBV7-2 and TRBJ2-7, is GAGVSQSPSNKVTEKGKDVELRCDPISGHTALYWYRQSLGQGLEFLIYFQGNSAPDKSGLPSDRFSAERTGGSVSTLTIQRTQQEDSAVYLCASSTERGGRYEQYFGPGTRLTVT.

This clonotype was picked up a small number of times. The chain links TRBV7-9 to TRBJ2-7; D uncertain. Germline CDR1 reads SEHNR; CDR2 reads FQNEAQ (reference sequence). The CDR3 is 13 residues long. V gave up 2 bases and J gave up 2 bases, with 7 bases separating them. CDR3 sequence reads: CASSLLGTYEQYF. The CDR3 DNA is TGTGCCAGCAGCTTACTCGGTACCTACGAGCAGTACTTC. The whole variable domain, filled in from reference TRBV7-9 and TRBJ2-7, reads DTGVSQNPRHKITKRGQNVTFRCDPISEHNRLYWYRQTLGQGPEFLTYFQNEAQLEKSRLLSDRFSAERPKGSFSTLEIQRTEQGDSAMYLCASSLLGTYEQYFGPGTRLTVT.

The chain uses TRBV20-1 and TRBJ1-3, with D maybe TRBD1 (5 bases). This CDR3 is 14 amino acids long. Germline V gives CDR1 DFQATT, CDR2 SNEGSKA (reference sequence). Trimming took off 6 bases at V and 0 bases at J, with 12 bases between the two ends. DNA for the CDR3: TGCAGTGCCATGCGGGGGAGCTCTGGAAACACCATATATTTT. Translating gives CSAMRGSSGNTIYF.

In its sample, this clonotype was seen a few times. The rearrangement joins TRBV28 to TRBJ1-6, with a weak D call TRBD1 (6 bases). The germline CDR1 and CDR2 sequences are MDHEN and SYDVKM. V was clipped by 7 bases and J by 6 bases, with 10 bases between them. The CDR3 is made up of 13 amino acids. The CDR3: CASMDSLNSPLHF. The CDR3 DNA reads as TGTGCCAGCATGGACAGTCTTAATTCACCCCTCCACTTT.

The CDR3 here is CASSFGQGGYGYTF. The CDR3 DNA reads as TGTGCCAGCAGTTTCGGACAGGGCGGCTATGGCTACACCTTC. V is TRBV27 and J is TRBJ1-2, with 8 bases matching TRBD1. The CDR3 runs 14 residues. Germline CDR1 is MNHEY and CDR2 is SMNVEV (reference sequence). V dropped 3 bases and J dropped 4; count of bases not matched to a gene: 4.

This clonotype was counted ten times or more. J is TRBJ2-5 and V is TRBV29-1, with D perhaps TRBD1 (6 bases). V was pared by 4 bases and J by 5 bases, with 8 bases between. The CDR3 contains 11 residues. CDR1 is SQVTM, CDR2 ANQGSEA, per germline. In nucleotides, the CDR3 is TGCAGCGTTGGCAGGGGCGAGACCCAGTACTTC. Translated: CSVGRGETQYF.

The chain has TRBV6-1 and TRBJ2-1; 9 bases fit TRBD1. J lost 9 bases, V lost 7 bases, and 4 bases had no gene match. CDR3 length: 12 residues. Per the germline V gene, CDR1 is MNHNS and CDR2 is SASEGT. The CDR3 is CASIQGAGEQFF. The CDR3 bases are TGTGCCAGCATACAGGGGGCCGGTGAGCAGTTCTTC.

The V call is TRBV28, the J call TRBJ1-6; D uncertain. This CDR3 comprises 12 residues. Germline CDR1 and CDR2: MDHEN and SYDVKM. Deletions cut 5 bases from V and 10 bases from J, with 9 bases between. The CDR3 coding sequence is TGTGCCAGCAGTCCCCCCCTATCACCCCTCCACTTT. This gives the protein CASSPPLSPLHF.

This clonotype was recorded only once. The chain uses TRBV5-6 and TRBJ2-7; a weak D match, TRBD1 (6 bases). The germline V and J ends were trimmed by 3 bases and 2 bases, with 12 bases remaining between them. CDR3 length equals 14 residues. The germline V gene has CDR1 SGHDT and CDR2 YYEEEE. CDR3 amino acids: CASSYSGQTYEQYF. In nucleotides, the CDR3 is TGTGCCAGCAGCTATTCGGGACAAACCTACGAGCAGTACTTC.

The chain employs TRBV24-1 and TRBJ2-1; 11 bases are shared with TRBD1. The junction had 3 bases not matched to a gene; V was cut back by 4 bases and J by 5 bases. Germline assignment: CDR1 KGHDR and CDR2 SFDVKD. The CDR3 runs to 15 residues. The CDR3 reads CATSEDRGLDNEQFF. In DNA, the CDR3 is TGTGCCACCAGTGAGGACAGGGGGCTGGACAATGAGCAGTTCTTC.

This chain connects TRBV20-1 to TRBJ2-3, with 9 bases aligning to TRBD2. Per germline, CDR1 DFQATT and CDR2 SNEGSKA (reference sequence). The CDR3 has 14 amino acids. With 6 bases clipped from V and 4 bases from J, the junction kept 8 bases outside the gene matches. CDR3 sequence reads: CSAPGLALADTQYF. The CDR3 nucleotides are TGCAGTGCACCGGGACTAGCCTTGGCAGATACGCAGTATTTT.

The chain carries TRBV1 and TRBJ2-5; whether TRBD2, the table's D call, matches the DNA was not checked. TRBV1 is flagged as a pseudogene. The CDR3 contains 14 residues. Here the CDR3 reads CTSSPWGSGETQYF. CDR3 DNA sequence: TGCACCAGCAGCCCCTGGGGTAGCGGGGAGACCCAGTACTTC.

As for this clonotype: Without the conserved terminal phenylalanine or tryptophan, this CDR3 likely stems from a read error. The chain links TRBV3-1 to TRBJ2-1; tentatively, D is TRBD2 (5 bases). Matching the DNA end better, TRBJ2-5 makes the J call doubtful. Germline lookup yields CDR1 LGHDT and CDR2 YNNKEL (reference sequence). This CDR3 region has 13 residues. Here the CDR3 DNA reads TGTGCCAGCAGCCAACTAGCAGCTGAGACCCAGTACCTC. It specifies CASSQLAAETQYL.

J is TRBJ2-5 and V is TRBV7-9; 7 bases line up with TRBD1. CDR1 SEHNR and CDR2 FQNEAQ come from the germline V gene (reference sequence). The CDR3 runs to 15 residues. V lost 5 bases, J lost 2 bases, and 8 bases stayed unmatched. CDR3 amino acids: CASSPRQGEQETQYF. For the CDR3, the DNA is TGTGCCAGCAGCCCCCGACAGGGCGAACAAGAGACCCAGTACTTC.

The chain employs TRBV4-3 and TRBJ2-1; D is ambiguous. Trimming left V 2 bases short and J 6 bases short, with 20 bases between. This CDR3 comprises 17 residues. Looked up from germline, CDR1 is LGHNA and CDR2 is YSLEER. The CDR3 DNA reads TGCGCCAGCAGCCAAAACTGGTTATGGCGGTCGGGCAATGAGCAGTTCTTC. It translates to CASSQNWLWRSGNEQFF.

This clonotype was seen only a few times. The chain uses TRBV27 and TRBJ2-3; 7 bases fit TRBD1. The CDR3 is 15 residues long. Losses at the gene ends were 5 bases for V and 2 bases for J; bases not matched to a gene: 7. The germline CDR1 and CDR2 sequences are MNHEY and SMNVEV (reference sequence). CDR3 loop: CASSKGTAYTDTQYF. The CDR3 coding sequence is TGTGCCAGCAGTAAAGGGACAGCCTACACAGATACGCAGTATTTT.

At least ten counts were recorded for this clonotype. The V gene is TRBV9, the J gene TRBJ2-7, with TRBD2 matching over 8 bases. Germline CDR1 reads SGDLS; CDR2 reads YYNGEE. The CDR3 is 16 amino acids. After removal of 3 bases from V and 2 bases from J, the junction contained 10 bases not matched to a gene. The CDR3, as DNA: TGTGCCAGCAGCGCGGGCGAGCGGGAGAAACCCTACGAGCAGTACTTC. The encoded protein is CASSAGEREKPYEQYF.

The chain uses TRBV7-3 and TRBJ1-4; D call uncertain. The CDR3 is made up of 13 amino acids. From germline, CDR1 is SGHTA and CDR2 FQGTGA. The V end was cut by 1 base, the J end by 8 bases, with 8 bases between. This CDR3 reads CASSLNEGEKLFF. The DNA for the CDR3 is TGTGCCAGCAGCTTAAATGAGGGAGAAAAACTGTTTTTT.

V usage is TRBV3-1 and J usage is TRBJ2-5; D ambiguous. The CDR3 consists of 14 residues. V dropped 0 bases and J dropped 1 base, with 6 bases sitting between them. CDR1 is LGHDT and CDR2 is YNNKEL in the germline V gene (reference sequence). The CDR3 DNA is TGTGCCAGCAGCCAAGAATGGGTCCAAGAGACCCAGTACTTC. Encoded protein: CASSQEWVQETQYF.

This clonotype came up a few times. The rearrangement uses TRBV3-1 and TRBJ2-7, with a possible D match to TRBD1 (6 bases). Germline assignment: CDR1 LGHDT and CDR2 YNNKEL (reference sequence). This CDR3 is built from 14 residues. The V and J ends lost 1 base and 3 bases respectively, with 10 bases between them. The CDR3 spells CASSQGDKNYEQYF. CDR3 nucleotides: TGTGCCAGCAGCCAAGGGGACAAAAACTACGAGCAGTACTTC.

This clonotype was observed a handful of times. V is TRBV4-3 and J is TRBJ2-1; D not certain. This CDR3 has 15 amino acids. V gave up 0 bases and J gave up 5 bases, with 11 bases separating them. Germline CDR1 reads LGHNA; CDR2 reads YSLEER. CDR3 DNA: TGCGCCAGCAGCCAAGAGTGGGGTTTGCACAATGAGCAGTTCTTC. Translation: CASSQEWGLHNEQFF.

This clonotype has a handful of counts. The J gene is TRBJ2-5, the V gene TRBV11-2; possible D gene TRBD1, 5 bases. CDR3 length equals 18 residues. Trimming removed 5 bases from V and 4 bases from J, with 26 bases in between. Germline V gene lookup returns CDR1 SGHAT and CDR2 FQNNGV. CDR3 in amino acids: CASSGPHRRVFGPETQYF. As DNA, the CDR3 is TGTGCCAGCAGCGGCCCGCACAGGAGAGTATTTGGTCCAGAGACCCAGTACTTC.

The V and J genes are TRBV4-1 and TRBJ1-2; maybe TRBD1 (5 bases). Germline V gene lookup returns CDR1 MGHRA and CDR2 YSYEKL. V was shortened by 1 base and J by 4 bases, with 13 bases between the two germline ends. The CDR3 has 15 residues. CDR3 sequence (DNA): TGCGCCAGCAGCCAAGTTTCAGGGATTAGCTATGGCTACACCTTC. Amino acid sequence: CASSQVSGISYGYTF.